One and the same sample provided the 9 T cell receptor beta chains below, sequenced in a study of blood T cell repertoires in COVID-19 (dated by TCRdb to 2018 to 2020). The protocol used for the library was the immunoSEQ multiplex PCR assay. The clones in this table, taken by TCRdb from immuneACCESS, are in-frame only. Not every clone is retained; where verified, under half of the shortfall comes from an unresolved V gene, and the cause of the rest is unknown. For this sample there are under 200,000 clones; under 85% appear just once. Around 9.8% of the sample is taken by the ten largest. Sequenced input: peripheral blood. The receptors here all came from an elderly woman with acute or convalescent COVID-19.

This clone was counted a single time. V is TRBV6-5 and J is TRBJ2-7, with 9 bases matching TRBD2. Germline V gives CDR1 MNHEY, CDR2 SVGAGI. V lost 1 base and J lost 6; bases outside the gene matches: 4. The CDR3 has 14 residues. The chain's CDR3 is CASSYLREGLEQYF. The CDR3 DNA reads as TGTGCCAGCAGTTACTTGCGGGAGGGTCTCGAGCAGTACTTC.

Only one count was recorded for this clone. The V call is TRBV4-3, the J call TRBJ2-5, with 9 bases matching TRBD2. With 0 bases clipped from V and 2 bases from J, the junction kept 4 bases outside the gene matches. Germline CDR1 and CDR2: LGHNA and YSLEER. The CDR3 runs to 16 residues. CDR3 protein: CASSQDSSGGQETQYF. DNA of the CDR3: TGCGCCAGCAGCCAAGATTCAAGCGGGGGGCAAGAGACCCAGTACTTC.

Concerning this clone: The same CDR3 arises from other DNA sequences in this sample as well. The chain is built from TRBV11-2 and TRBJ2-7, with D hard to call. V shed 6 bases and J shed 1 base, with 4 bases lying between them. In germline, CDR1 is SGHAT, CDR2 FQNNGV. This CDR3 region has 11 residues. CDR3 sequence (DNA): TGTGCCAGCAGTCCATCCTACGAGCAGTACTTC. Translated: CASSPSYEQYF.

The gene calls are TRBV30 and TRBJ2-7, with D perhaps matching TRBD2 (6 bases). This CDR3 comprises 13 residues. The germline V gene has CDR1 GTSNPN and CDR2 SVGIG (reference sequence). The V end was cut by 3 bases, the J end by 6 bases, with 15 bases between. The CDR3: CAWRIQGGSEQYF. Here the CDR3 DNA reads TGTGCCTGGAGGATCCAGGGAGGAAGCGAGCAGTACTTC.

This clone was counted only a few times. CDR3 amino acids: CASSLARVAEAFF. The CDR3 region has the DNA TGTGCCAGCAGCTTAGCCAGGGTCGCTGAAGCTTTCTTT. The V and J genes are TRBV11-2 and TRBJ1-1; TRBD1 is a possible D gene (5 bases). Germline V gene lookup returns CDR1 SGHAT and CDR2 FQNNGV. The CDR3 is 13 amino acids. V was clipped by 1 base and J by 6 bases, with 9 bases between them.

The chain is built from TRBV6-5 and TRBJ1-4; TRBD1 agrees at 10 bases. Germline V gene sequence: CDR1 MNHEY, CDR2 SVGAGI. Unmatched junction bases numbered 2, after V lost 4 bases and J lost 6 bases. The length of the CDR3 is 14 residues. Here the CDR3 reads CASSWDRGYEKLFF. CDR3 nucleotide sequence: TGTGCCAGCAGTTGGGACAGGGGATATGAAAAACTGTTTTTT.

The CDR3, as DNA: TGTGCCAGCAGAACCCCTGACAGGAGAAAAGCTTTCTTT. Translated: CASRTPDRRKAFF. The rearrangement joins TRBV6-6 to TRBJ1-1; possible D gene TRBD1, 6 bases. The CDR3 spans 13 residues. The V end lost 6 bases, the J end lost 9 bases, and 17 bases lay between the germline ends. Germline V gene lookup returns CDR1 MNHNY and CDR2 SVGAGI (reference sequence).

The chain recombines TRBV4-1 with TRBJ2-1; D remains ambiguous. The CDR3 extends over 17 amino acids. CDR1 is MGHRA, CDR2 YSYEKL, per germline. Trimming left V 0 bases short and J 0 bases short, with 12 bases between. The CDR3 DNA is TGCGCCAGCAGCCAAGAGGCAGGTTCGAGCTCCTACAATGAGCAGTTCTTC. This translates into CASSQEAGSSSYNEQFF.

The chain uses TRBV18 and TRBJ2-5; 7 bases agree with TRBD2. This CDR3 comprises 14 residues. Looked up from germline, CDR1 is KGHSH and CDR2 is LQKENI. J lost 5 bases, V lost 1 base, and 4 bases had no gene match. Written as DNA, the CDR3 is TGTGCCAGCTCACCACGTGGCGGGAGCGAGACCCAGTACTTC. This translates into CASSPRGGSETQYF.